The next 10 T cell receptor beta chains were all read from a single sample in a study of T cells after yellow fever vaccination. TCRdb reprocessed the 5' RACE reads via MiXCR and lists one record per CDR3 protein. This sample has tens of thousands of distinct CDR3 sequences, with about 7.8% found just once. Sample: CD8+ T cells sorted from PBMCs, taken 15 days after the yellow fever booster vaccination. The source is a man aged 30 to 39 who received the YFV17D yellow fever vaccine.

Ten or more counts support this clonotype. The CDR3 sequence: CASGGNTEAFF. The DNA for the CDR3 is TGTGCCAGCGGAGGGAACACTGAAGCTTTCTTT. The gene calls are TRBV27 and TRBJ1-1; D ambiguous. Trimming removed 8 bases from V and 1 base from J, with 5 bases in between. This CDR3 contains 11 residues. Looked up from germline, CDR1 is MNHEY and CDR2 is SMNVEV (reference sequence).

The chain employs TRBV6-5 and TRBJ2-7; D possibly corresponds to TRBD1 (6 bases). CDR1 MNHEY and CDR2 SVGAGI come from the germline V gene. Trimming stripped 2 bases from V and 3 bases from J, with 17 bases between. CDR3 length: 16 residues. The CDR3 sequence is CASSYRLGQTFYEQYF. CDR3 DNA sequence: TGTGCCAGCAGTTACCGCTTAGGACAGACCTTCTACGAGCAGTACTTC.

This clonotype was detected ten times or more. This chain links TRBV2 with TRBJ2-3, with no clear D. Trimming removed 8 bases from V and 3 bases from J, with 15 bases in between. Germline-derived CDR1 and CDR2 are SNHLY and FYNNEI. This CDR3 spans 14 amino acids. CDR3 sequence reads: CASSEPPRTDTQYF. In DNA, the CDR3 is TGTGCCAGCTCTGAGCCCCCCCGTACAGATACGCAGTATTTT.

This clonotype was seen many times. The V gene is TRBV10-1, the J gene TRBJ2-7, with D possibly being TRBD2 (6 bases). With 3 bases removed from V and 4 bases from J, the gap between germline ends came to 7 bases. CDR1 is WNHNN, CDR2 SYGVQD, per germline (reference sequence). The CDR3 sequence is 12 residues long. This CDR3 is CASSDGGYEQYF. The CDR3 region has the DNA TGCGCCAGCAGTGATGGGGGGTACGAGCAGTACTTC.

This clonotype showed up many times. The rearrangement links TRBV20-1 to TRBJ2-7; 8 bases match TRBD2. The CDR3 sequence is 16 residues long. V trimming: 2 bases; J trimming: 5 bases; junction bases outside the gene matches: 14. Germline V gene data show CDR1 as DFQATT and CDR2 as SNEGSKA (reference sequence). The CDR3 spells CSARHHEAGDRNEQYF. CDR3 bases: TGCAGTGCTAGACACCACGAAGCGGGAGACAGGAACGAGCAGTACTTC.

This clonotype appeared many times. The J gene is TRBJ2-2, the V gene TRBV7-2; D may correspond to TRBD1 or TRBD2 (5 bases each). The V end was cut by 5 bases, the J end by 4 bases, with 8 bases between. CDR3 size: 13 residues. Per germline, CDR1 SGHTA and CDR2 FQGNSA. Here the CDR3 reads CASSGTLTGELFF. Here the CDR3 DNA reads TGTGCCAGCAGCGGGACCCTCACCGGGGAGCTGTTTTTT.

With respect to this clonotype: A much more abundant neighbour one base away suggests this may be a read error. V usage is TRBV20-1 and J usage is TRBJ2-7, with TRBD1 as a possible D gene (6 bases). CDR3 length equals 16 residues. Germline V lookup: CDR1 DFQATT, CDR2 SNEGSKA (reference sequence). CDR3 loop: CCARGVGGLSSYEQYF. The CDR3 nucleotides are TGCTGTGCTAGAGGCGTAGGGGGTCTTAGCTCCTACGAGCAGTACTTC.

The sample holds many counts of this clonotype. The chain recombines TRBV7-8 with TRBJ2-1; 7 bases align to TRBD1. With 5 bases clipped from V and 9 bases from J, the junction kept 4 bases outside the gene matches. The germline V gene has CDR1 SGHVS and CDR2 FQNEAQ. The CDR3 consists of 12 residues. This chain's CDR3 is CASSPQGREQFF. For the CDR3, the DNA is TGTGCCAGCAGCCCACAGGGGCGTGAGCAGTTCTTC.

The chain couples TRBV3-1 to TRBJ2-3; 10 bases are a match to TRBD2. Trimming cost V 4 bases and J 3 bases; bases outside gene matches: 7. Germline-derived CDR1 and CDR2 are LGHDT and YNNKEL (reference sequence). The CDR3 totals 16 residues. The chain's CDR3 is CASSPVTSGNTDTQYF. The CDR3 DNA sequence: TGTGCCAGCAGCCCGGTTACTAGCGGGAATACAGATACGCAGTATTTT.

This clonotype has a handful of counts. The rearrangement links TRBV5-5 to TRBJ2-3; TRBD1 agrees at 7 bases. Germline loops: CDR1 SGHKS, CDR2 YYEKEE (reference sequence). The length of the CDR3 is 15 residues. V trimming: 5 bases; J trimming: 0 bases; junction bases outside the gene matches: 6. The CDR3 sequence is CASRRDSPSTDTQYF. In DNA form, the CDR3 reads TGTGCCAGCAGAAGGGACAGCCCCAGCACAGATACGCAGTATTTT.